The 27 T cell receptor beta chains below all came from one sample that was sequenced in a study of T cell responses to AZD1222 COVID-19 vaccine. Sequenced by immunoSEQ multiplex PCR; TCRdb stores in-frame clones only, minus some. This table holds about 96,000 clones, about 88% found once. The material was peripheral blood, obtained on day 0 of AZD1222 vaccination. All receptors derive from an adult in good health.

The chain couples TRBV30 to TRBJ1-5; a possible D gene is TRBD1 (6 bases). Trimming stripped 3 bases from V and 2 bases from J, with 11 bases between. CDR1 GTSNPN and CDR2 SVGIG come from the germline V gene (reference sequence). The CDR3 length is 14 residues. The CDR3 loop reads CAWRGAGGNQPQHF. CDR3 sequence (DNA): TGTGCCTGGAGGGGGGCGGGGGGCAATCAGCCCCAGCATTTT.

The chain has TRBV7-2 and TRBJ2-5; 11 positions match TRBD1. Germline V lookup: CDR1 SGHTA, CDR2 FQGNSA. After removal of 0 bases from V and 5 bases from J, the junction contained 5 bases not matched to a gene. This CDR3 has 16 residues. This CDR3 reads CASSLAGQGVFETQYF. Written as DNA, the CDR3 is TGTGCCAGCAGCTTAGCGGGACAGGGGGTTTTTGAGACCCAGTACTTC.

The gene calls are TRBV25-1 and TRBJ1-2; 8 bases match TRBD1. The CDR3 covers 13 residues. Germline V gene lookup returns CDR1 MGHDK and CDR2 SYGVNS. With 6 bases clipped from V and 2 bases from J, the junction kept 2 bases outside the gene matches. As DNA, the CDR3 is TGTGCCAGCAGGGGACAGGAAAACTATGGCTACACCTTC. Translating it yields CASRGQENYGYTF.

The V gene is TRBV7-9, the J gene TRBJ1-1; 7 bases fit TRBD1. Germline loops: CDR1 SEHNR, CDR2 FQNEAQ (reference sequence). The V segment lost 4 bases and the J segment 6 bases; nucleotides outside the gene matches: 2. This CDR3 contains 12 residues. The DNA of the CDR3 is TGTGCCAGCAGCTACAGGGGAGCTGAAGCTTTCTTT. It codes for CASSYRGAEAFF.

This chain joins TRBV18 and TRBJ1-3; no clear D. Trimming took 6 bases from V and 4 from J, leaving 19 bases between them. The germline V gene has CDR1 KGHSH and CDR2 LQKENI. The CDR3 sequence is 16 residues long. DNA for the CDR3: TGTGCCAGCTCCGAAATAAATGAAAGAGCAGGAAACACCATATATTTT. Residues: CASSEINERAGNTIYF.

The genes are TRBV19 and TRBJ2-3; TRBD1 agrees at 11 bases. The germline gives CDR1 LNHDA, CDR2 SQIVND (reference sequence). The CDR3 loop spans 16 amino acids. Trimming removed 4 bases from V and 6 bases from J; junction bases left unmatched: 9. CDR3 coding DNA: TGTGCCAGTAGTACCGCCCGGACAGGGGGCCGCGATACGCAGTATTTT. Its translation: CASSTARTGGRDTQYF. The entire variable domain, with the rest obtained from reference TRBV19 and TRBJ2-3, is as follows: DGGITQSPKYLFRKEGQNVTLSCEQNLNHDAMYWYRQDPGQGLRLIYYSQIVNDFQKGDIAEGYSVSREKKESFPLTVTSAQKNPTAFYLCASSTARTGGRDTQYFGPGTRLTVL.

J is TRBJ1-2 and V is TRBV5-1; 9 bases map to TRBD1. The length of the CDR3 is 14 residues. Germline V lookup: CDR1 SGHRS, CDR2 YFSETQ. J lost 8 bases, V lost 7 bases, and 12 bases had no gene match. CDR3 protein: CASSMGQGLGGYTF. DNA for the CDR3: TGCGCCAGCTCGATGGGACAGGGATTGGGGGGCTACACCTTC.

V is TRBV18 and J is TRBJ2-7; D uncertain. The CDR3 contains 13 residues. V was pared by 3 bases and J by 6 bases, with 12 bases between. Germline CDR1 reads KGHSH; CDR2 reads LQKENI. The CDR3 sequence is CASSPIGNGEQYF. CDR3 DNA: TGTGCCAGCTCACCGATAGGGAATGGCGAGCAGTACTTC.

The V call is TRBV6-5, the J call TRBJ2-2; D gene unclear. The germline V gene has CDR1 MNHEY and CDR2 SVGAGI. This CDR3 is built from 11 residues. Trimming left V 8 bases short and J 8 bases short, with 9 bases between. CDR3 sequence: CASDWWGELFF. In nucleotides, the CDR3 is TGTGCCAGCGACTGGTGGGGGGAGCTGTTTTTT.

V gene TRBV3-1 (or the pseudogene TRBV3-2) combines with J gene TRBJ2-3; TRBD2 agrees at 12 bases. The CDR3 spans 19 residues. Trimming at V came to 0 bases and at J to 2 bases, leaving 9 bases not matched to a gene. CDR1 and CDR2 (germline): LGHDT, YNNKEL (reference sequence). The CDR3 DNA reads TGTGCCAGCAGCCAAGATAGGCTAGCGGGGGGGTCTCTCACAGATACGCAGTATTTT. Translation gives CASSQDRLAGGSLTDTQYF.

V gene TRBV30 combines with J gene TRBJ1-1; D remains ambiguous. The CDR3 runs 13 residues. Trimming shortened V by 4 bases and J by 3 bases, and 12 bases separated the two germline ends. CDR1 GTSNPN and CDR2 SVGIG come from the germline V gene (reference sequence). The CDR3 is CAWNPAKDTEAFF. Written as DNA, the CDR3 is TGTGCCTGGAATCCTGCCAAAGACACTGAAGCTTTCTTT.

The chain joins TRBV20-1 to TRBJ1-1; no clear D. Germline V gene lookup returns CDR1 DFQATT and CDR2 SNEGSKA (reference sequence). CDR3 length: 11 residues. V shed 3 bases and J shed 6 bases, with 8 bases lying between them. The CDR3 nucleotides read TGCAGTGCTAGCAAGGTCTCTGAAGCTTTCTTT. As protein: CSASKVSEAFF.

J is TRBJ1-5 and V is TRBV5-6; D is perhaps TRBD1 (5 bases). CDR1 SGHDT and CDR2 YYEEEE come from the germline V gene. Trimming took 4 bases from V and 9 from J, leaving 14 bases between them. The CDR3 has 13 residues. The CDR3 here is CASSQGPILPQHF. The CDR3 nucleotides are TGTGCCAGCAGCCAGGGCCCCATCCTGCCCCAGCATTTT.

The V call is TRBV6-6, the J call TRBJ2-7; unclear D gene. Trimming left V 6 bases short and J 7 bases short, with 13 bases between. The germline V gene encodes CDR1 MNHNY and CDR2 SVGAGI (reference sequence). This CDR3 is built from 12 residues. CDR3 DNA sequence: TGTGCCAGCAGCCCTACTTTCAGAGAGCAGTACTTC. Protein: CASSPTFREQYF.

The rearrangement uses TRBV20-1 and TRBJ1-1, with D unclear. The V gene lost 2 bases and the J gene lost 6 bases, with 7 bases spanning the gap. Germline V CDR1 and CDR2: DFQATT, SNEGSKA (reference sequence). The CDR3 is 11 residues long. CDR3: CSARRYSEAFF. DNA for the CDR3: TGCAGTGCTAGAAGGTATTCTGAAGCTTTCTTT.

This clone appeared a few times. This chain uses TRBV5-8 with TRBJ1-2, with no clear D. CDR1 and CDR2 from the germline V gene are SGHTS and YDEGEE. Trimming cost V 7 bases and J 8 bases, with 21 bases left between them. The CDR3 runs 14 residues. CDR3 bases: TGTGCCAGCCCCCCGCTTGGGGTAACGGGGGGCTACACCTTC. Translated, it gives CASPPLGVTGGYTF.

The rearrangement links TRBV20-1 to TRBJ2-7; D remains unclear. Deletions cut 4 bases from V and 6 bases from J, with 10 bases between. Germline V lookup: CDR1 DFQATT, CDR2 SNEGSKA (reference sequence). CDR3 length: 11 amino acids. Here the CDR3 reads CSAKGTLEQYF. CDR3 DNA sequence: TGCAGTGCTAAGGGTACTCTCGAGCAGTACTTC.

The CDR3 loop is CASSLPPGVDTEAFF. For the CDR3, the DNA is TGTGCCAGCAGCTTACCCCCAGGGGTCGACACTGAAGCTTTCTTT. The V call is TRBV7-9, the J call TRBJ1-1; D perhaps matches TRBD1 (6 bases). The CDR3 is 15 residues long. V lost 2 bases, J lost 3 bases, and 13 bases lay in between. CDR1 SEHNR and CDR2 FQNEAQ come from the germline V gene (reference sequence).

The genes are TRBV19 and TRBJ2-5, with 12 bases identical to TRBD2. The germline gives CDR1 LNHDA, CDR2 SQIVND (reference sequence). The CDR3 consists of 15 residues. J lost 4 bases, V lost 1 base, and 1 base had no gene match. This chain's CDR3 is CASSIGTSGAETQYF. As DNA, the CDR3 is TGTGCCAGTAGTATAGGGACTAGCGGGGCAGAGACCCAGTACTTC.

This clone was counted a single time. This chain uses TRBV7-3 with TRBJ2-1, with TRBD1 as a possible D gene (6 bases). Germline assignment: CDR1 SGHTA and CDR2 FQGTGA. This CDR3 contains 13 residues. V lost 5 bases and J 7 bases, leaving 12 bases between the germline ends. In DNA form, the CDR3 reads TGTGCCAGCAGCGTAGACAGGAGGAATGAGCAGTTCTTC. Amino acids: CASSVDRRNEQFF.

This chain's CDR3 is CATRDGRTDTQYF. Here the CDR3 DNA reads TGTGCCACAAGGGACGGCCGCACAGATACGCAGTATTTT. The chain employs TRBV7-9 and TRBJ2-3; D is perhaps TRBD1 or TRBD2 (5 bases each). The CDR3 runs 13 residues. Trimming left V 10 bases short and J 1 base short, with 12 bases between. CDR1 SEHNR and CDR2 FQNEAQ come from the germline V gene (reference sequence).

The J gene is TRBJ2-1, the V gene TRBV6-1, with TRBD1 matching over 9 bases. With 3 bases clipped from V and 6 bases from J, the junction kept 3 bases outside the gene matches. Germline CDR1 is MNHNS and CDR2 is SASEGT. The CDR3 consists of 14 residues. CDR3 residues: CASSELQGANEQFF. CDR3 DNA: TGTGCCAGCAGTGAGTTACAGGGGGCCAATGAGCAGTTCTTC.

This chain uses TRBV6-2 or TRBV6-3 with TRBJ1-2; D may be TRBD1 (6 bases). The V and J ends lost 1 base and 7 bases respectively, with 10 bases between them. CDR1 is MNHEY and CDR2 is SVGEGT in the germline V gene. The CDR3 extends over 13 amino acids. CDR3: CASSYLQGGGYTF. The DNA for the CDR3 is TGTGCCAGCAGTTACTTACAGGGTGGTGGCTACACCTTC.

The V and J genes are TRBV29-1 and TRBJ2-5; a weak D match, TRBD1 (5 bases). The CDR3 is 15 residues long. Per the germline V gene, CDR1 is SQVTM and CDR2 is ANQGSEA. The V end was cut by 0 bases, the J end by 5 bases, with 16 bases between. Here the CDR3 reads CSVEEGRDSYETQYF. CDR3 DNA sequence: TGCAGCGTTGAAGAGGGCAGGGATAGCTATGAGACCCAGTACTTC.

The gene calls are TRBV27 and TRBJ1-1, with D tentatively TRBD1 (5 bases). In germline, CDR1 is MNHEY, CDR2 SMNVEV (reference sequence). V was cut by 3 bases and J by 7 bases, with 15 bases left in between. This CDR3 comprises 14 residues. CDR3 residues: CASSFLLSDSEAFF. The CDR3 nucleotides read TGTGCCAGCAGTTTCCTTTTATCCGACAGTGAAGCTTTCTTT.

The table lists this clone with a count of one. The V gene is TRBV3-1 (or the pseudogene TRBV3-2), the J gene TRBJ2-7, with 10 bases identical to TRBD1. Trimming took 4 bases from V and 0 from J; bases not matched to a gene: 0. Germline V gene lookup returns CDR1 LGHDT and CDR2 YNNKEL (reference sequence). The CDR3 sequence is 14 residues long. The CDR3 DNA reads as TGTGCCAGCAGCCGACAGGGGGCCTCCTACGAGCAGTACTTC. This sequence encodes CASSRQGASYEQYF.

The rearrangement uses TRBV5-5 and TRBJ2-7; 12 bases agree with TRBD2. Per germline, CDR1 SGHKS and CDR2 YYEKEE (reference sequence). V lost 2 bases, J lost 4 bases, and 1 base stayed unmatched. There are 14 residues in the CDR3. CDR3 DNA: TGTGCCAGCAGCTTTACTAGCGGGGGGTACGAGCAGTACTTC. It yields the protein CASSFTSGGYEQYF.